This T cell receptor beta chain was retrieved from a study of T cells after yellow fever vaccination. This clonotype was observed a handful of times. For TCR, cDNA came from 5'RACE template switching, which added a universal primer site and UMIs. MiXCR, applied by TCRdb to the 5' RACE reads, yields one record per CDR3 protein. The profile shows some 150,000 distinct CDR3 sequences, about a tenth of them singletons. V was trimmed by 6 bases and J by 10 bases, leaving 12 bases between them. The CDR3 sequence is 12 residues long. In germline, CDR1 is SEHNR, CDR2 FQNEAQ (reference sequence). The clonotype was recovered from a man younger than 30 who received the YFV17D yellow fever vaccine. The sequences come from CD8+ T cells sorted from PBMCs, collected 45 days after the yellow fever booster vaccination. The chain joins TRBV7-9 to TRBJ1-4; D unresolved. Written as DNA, the CDR3 is TGTGCCAGCAGTCAGGACGAAGCAAAACTGTTTTTT. Translating gives CASSQDEAKLFF. The entire variable domain, with the rest obtained from reference TRBV7-9 and TRBJ1-4, is as follows: DTGVSQNPRHKITKRGQNVTFRCDPISEHNRLYWYRQTLGQGPEFLTYFQNEAQLEKSRLLSDRFSAERPKGSFSTLEIQRTEQGDSAMYLCASSQDEAKLFFGSGTQLSVL.